The 29 T cell receptor beta chains reported below all come from one sample, sequenced in a study of blood T cell repertoires in COVID-19. The protocol was immunoSEQ multiplex PCR, while the TCRdb copy is restricted to in-frame clones and leaves out a portion. Of 81,000 or so clones in the sample, 89% were seen once. Sequenced material: peripheral blood. These receptors all stem from a man between 65 and 85 years old with active or convalescent COVID-19.

V usage is TRBV28 and J usage is TRBJ1-2; a weak D match, TRBD1 (6 bases). Germline V gene data show CDR1 as MDHEN and CDR2 as SYDVKM. The CDR3 spans 13 residues. V was trimmed by 7 bases and J by 2 bases, leaving 11 bases between them. Written as DNA, the CDR3 is TGTGCCAGCACCAGGGGCCTCAACTATGGCTACACCTTC. This gives the protein CASTRGLNYGYTF.

The chain's CDR3 is CSVRPAGGWSYTF. The CDR3 nucleotides read TGCAGCGTCCGGCCGGCGGGGGGTTGGAGCTACACCTTC. V is TRBV29-1 and J is TRBJ1-2; D is possibly TRBD1 (5 bases). From germline, CDR1 is SQVTM and CDR2 ANQGSEA. The CDR3 sequence is 13 residues long. V was pared by 6 bases and J by 9 bases, with 20 bases between.

This clone was seen at least ten times. This chain joins TRBV30 and TRBJ2-1; 8 nucleotides match TRBD2. Trimming cost V 2 bases and J 7 bases; bases outside gene matches: 10. Germline-derived CDR1 and CDR2 are GTSNPN and SVGIG (reference sequence). This CDR3 spans 15 amino acids. Here the CDR3 reads CAWSKSGGEVNEQFF. The CDR3 nucleotides are TGTGCCTGGAGTAAATCGGGGGGGGAAGTAAATGAGCAGTTCTTC.

The rearrangement joins TRBV18 to TRBJ1-2; no reliable D call. This CDR3 spans 13 amino acids. Germline CDR1 reads KGHSH; CDR2 reads LQKENI. V was shortened by 8 bases and J by 3 bases, with 13 bases between the two germline ends. CDR3 DNA sequence: TGTGCCAGCACGACAACCTACTACTATGGCTACACCTTC. It translates to CASTTTYYYGYTF.

The chain has TRBV29-1 and TRBJ1-2; 7 positions agree with TRBD1. Trimming took 3 bases from V and 4 from J; bases not matched to a gene: 2. The CDR3 loop spans 12 amino acids. The germline V gene encodes CDR1 SQVTM and CDR2 ANQGSEA. The CDR3 DNA is TGCAGCGTTGAGGGACAGAGCTATGGCTACACCTTC. Encoded protein: CSVEGQSYGYTF.

The chain carries TRBV4-2 and TRBJ2-7; the D gene is possibly TRBD1 (7 bases). Deletions cut 4 bases from V and 5 bases from J, with 15 bases between. Looked up from germline, CDR1 is LGHNA and CDR2 is YNFKEQ. The CDR3 is 14 residues long. The CDR3 nucleotides are TGTGCCAGCAGCCCGGCGGGACAGATCGACGAGCAGTACTTC. Amino acids: CASSPAGQIDEQYF.

This chain links TRBV5-4 with TRBJ1-1; D gene ambiguous. Trimming shortened V by 4 bases and J by 1 base, and 11 bases separated the two germline ends. The CDR3 runs to 14 residues. Looked up from germline, CDR1 is SGHNT and CDR2 is YYREEE (reference sequence). CDR3: CASSPAPGNTEAFF. DNA of the CDR3: TGTGCCAGCAGCCCGGCCCCGGGGAACACTGAAGCTTTCTTT.

In this sample, this clone turned up a few times. The chain combines TRBV7-9 with TRBJ1-2; 10 nucleotides align to TRBD1. This CDR3 is built from 14 residues. V dropped 3 bases and J dropped 8; count of bases not matched to a gene: 6. CDR1 and CDR2 from the germline V gene are SEHNR and FQNEAQ (reference sequence). In DNA form, the CDR3 reads TGTGCCAGCAGCTTTCCGGGACAGGGGACCGGCTACACCTTC. As protein: CASSFPGQGTGYTF. The full variable domain, rest sourced from reference TRBV7-9 and TRBJ1-2, is DTGVSQNPRHKITKRGQNVTFRCDPISEHNRLYWYRQTLGQGPEFLTYFQNEAQLEKSRLLSDRFSAERPKGSFSTLEIQRTEQGDSAMYLCASSFPGQGTGYTFGSGTRLTVV.

The rearrangement links TRBV7-2 to TRBJ1-1; D is possibly TRBD1 (5 bases). This CDR3 comprises 13 residues. V gave up 1 base and J gave up 7 bases, with 10 bases separating them. Germline-derived CDR1 and CDR2 are SGHTA and FQGNSA. DNA of the CDR3: TGTGCCAGCAGCTTAGGTGGGGGGAATGAAGCTTTCTTT. This gives the protein CASSLGGGNEAFF.

V and J are TRBV30 and TRBJ1-5; D is unclear. Germline V gene lookup returns CDR1 GTSNPN and CDR2 SVGIG (reference sequence). V lost 5 bases and J lost 9, with 14 bases in between. The CDR3 contains 12 residues. CDR3: CAWSLAERPQHF. DNA of the CDR3: TGTGCCTGGTCCCTAGCTGAGAGGCCCCAGCATTTT.

The rearrangement links TRBV28 to TRBJ2-7; 10 bases line up with TRBD2. V lost 3 bases to trimming and J lost 5 bases; unmatched junction nucleotides: 10. The CDR3 extends over 16 amino acids. Germline CDR1 and CDR2: MDHEN and SYDVKM. In DNA, the CDR3 is TGTGCCAGCAGTTTTTCTACAGCGGGGGGGTCCCACGAGCAGTACTTC. It encodes CASSFSTAGGSHEQYF.

This clone was seen just once. V usage is TRBV6-5 and J usage is TRBJ1-2; D remains ambiguous. The V end lost 7 bases, the J end lost 6 bases, and 18 bases lay between the germline ends. The CDR3 has 14 amino acids. CDR1 is MNHEY and CDR2 is SVGAGI in the germline V gene. Here the CDR3 DNA reads TGTGCCAGCAAGCCGATGGGCCGGTCGGATGGCTACACCTTC. The encoded protein is CASKPMGRSDGYTF.

This clone has only one observation. The chain has TRBV7-2 and TRBJ1-4, with 7 bases lining up with TRBD1. The J segment lost 7 bases and the V segment lost 4 bases, leaving 9 bases of the junction unmatched. The germline V gene encodes CDR1 SGHTA and CDR2 FQGNSA. This CDR3 spans 15 amino acids. This CDR3 is CASSSPQGRSEKLFF. CDR3 bases: TGTGCCAGCAGCTCCCCACAGGGGCGCAGTGAAAAACTGTTTTTT.

This rearrangement joins TRBV18 to TRBJ2-1, with D tentatively TRBD2 (6 bases). V was cut by 5 bases and J by 0 bases, with 23 bases left in between. Germline V gives CDR1 KGHSH, CDR2 LQKENI. The CDR3 contains 19 residues. The CDR3 protein is CASSSRASALLSSYNEQFF. Written as DNA, the CDR3 is TGTGCCAGCTCATCGAGGGCTAGCGCCCTCCTAAGCTCCTACAATGAGCAGTTCTTC.

The CDR3, as DNA: TGTGCCAGCAGTTTGGGAGGGGATCAGCCCCAGCATTTT. It specifies CASSLGGDQPQHF. The V and J genes are TRBV12-3 or TRBV12-4 and TRBJ1-5; possible D gene TRBD1, 5 bases. V shed 3 bases and J shed 5 bases, with 8 bases lying between them. The CDR3 covers 13 residues.

The chain uses TRBV6-2 or TRBV6-3 and TRBJ1-1, with 8 bases aligning to TRBD1. Germline V gene lookup returns CDR1 MNHEY and CDR2 SVGEGT. V lost 1 base, J lost 5 bases, and 9 bases stayed unmatched. The CDR3 has 16 amino acids. The DNA of the CDR3 is TGTGCCAGCAGTTACTGGGCAGGGGGCGAGAAGACTGAAGCTTTCTTT. Translation gives CASSYWAGGEKTEAFF.

This chain joins TRBV5-1 and TRBJ2-3; 7 nucleotides line up with TRBD2. V lost 4 bases and J lost 5; bases outside the gene matches: 10. The germline V gene encodes CDR1 SGHRS and CDR2 YFSETQ. The CDR3 length is 15 residues. The CDR3 DNA reads as TGCGCCAGCAGCCCAAGGAGCGGGGTTGGAGATACGCAGTATTTT. As protein: CASSPRSGVGDTQYF.

This clone occurred a few times. V and J are TRBV4-2 and TRBJ1-1, with D possibly TRBD1 on 6 matching bases. CDR3 length equals 13 residues. With 5 bases removed from V and 2 bases from J, the gap between germline ends came to 9 bases. Germline-derived CDR1 and CDR2 are LGHNA and YNFKEQ. CDR3 loop: CASSAQGNTEAFF. Here the CDR3 DNA reads TGTGCCAGCAGCGCACAGGGAAACACTGAAGCTTTCTTT.

V usage is TRBV2 and J usage is TRBJ2-2, with 7 positions matching TRBD1. The CDR3 has 15 residues. Germline-derived CDR1 and CDR2 are SNHLY and FYNNEI. V lost 6 bases to trimming and J lost 6 bases; unmatched junction nucleotides: 10. CDR3 nucleotides: TGTGCCAGCAGGGTCCGGGACACAGGGGCCGGGGAGCTGTTTTTT. Residues: CASRVRDTGAGELFF.

The rearrangement joins TRBV4-3 to TRBJ2-1; 13 positions agree with TRBD2. CDR1 LGHNA and CDR2 YSLEER come from the germline V gene. The CDR3 totals 15 residues. V was pared by 2 bases and J by 12 bases, with 7 bases of the junction left unmatched. The CDR3 nucleotides are TGCGCCAGCAGCCAAACTAGCGGGGGGGCCACTGGGCAGTTCTTC. Protein: CASSQTSGGATGQFF.

The rearrangement links TRBV18 to TRBJ1-5; D gene uncertain. Per germline, CDR1 KGHSH and CDR2 LQKENI. Trimming took 3 bases from V and 2 from J, leaving 8 bases between them. The CDR3 covers 14 residues. CDR3 sequence: CASSPLAGNQPQHF. The CDR3 bases are TGTGCCAGCTCACCTTTGGCAGGCAATCAGCCCCAGCATTTT.

J is TRBJ2-7 and V is TRBV3-1 (or the pseudogene TRBV3-2); 9 positions match TRBD2. Per germline, CDR1 LGHDT and CDR2 YNNKEL (reference sequence). V gave up 4 bases and J gave up 3 bases; unmatched junction bases: 13. The CDR3 has 17 residues. The CDR3 region is CASSPTKVKRGDYEQYF. CDR3 DNA: TGTGCCAGCAGCCCAACTAAGGTGAAGCGGGGGGACTACGAGCAGTACTTC.

The chain uses TRBV2 and TRBJ1-5; weak D call: TRBD1 (6 bases). This CDR3 is 12 amino acids long. Trimming removed 8 bases at V and 5 bases at J, with 10 bases between. From germline, CDR1 is SNHLY and CDR2 FYNNEI. This CDR3 is CASGAGDQPQHF. The CDR3 bases are TGTGCCAGCGGGGCAGGGGATCAGCCCCAGCATTTT.

The rearrangement joins TRBV7-9 to TRBJ2-5; D is undetermined. Trimming removed 5 bases at V and 5 bases at J, with 12 bases between. In germline, CDR1 is SEHNR, CDR2 FQNEAQ (reference sequence). The CDR3 is 13 residues long. The CDR3 loop is CASSNLARETQYF. CDR3 coding DNA: TGTGCCAGCAGCAACCTCGCGCGGGAGACCCAGTACTTC.

The chain uses TRBV2 and TRBJ2-2; a possible D gene is TRBD1 (5 bases). V was pared by 2 bases and J by 5 bases, with 9 bases between. This CDR3 has 14 amino acids. Germline loops: CDR1 SNHLY, CDR2 FYNNEI. The CDR3 region has the DNA TGTGCCAGCAGTGAACAGGGAAGGACCGGGGAGCTGTTTTTT. This gives the protein CASSEQGRTGELFF.

The chain has TRBV20-1 and TRBJ1-1; D is undetermined. The CDR3 spans 14 residues. Germline CDR1 DFQATT, CDR2 SNEGSKA (reference sequence). V was cut by 3 bases and J by 1 base, with 12 bases left in between. CDR3 protein: CSASLSTGNTEAFF. The CDR3 nucleotides are TGCAGTGCTAGTCTGTCCACGGGGAACACTGAAGCTTTCTTT.

This sequence joins TRBV2 and TRBJ2-7; 8 nucleotides agree with TRBD1. Germline V gene lookup returns CDR1 SNHLY and CDR2 FYNNEI. The CDR3 length is 14 residues. J lost 2 bases, V lost 3 bases, and 3 bases had no gene match. CDR3 amino acids: CASSEDRAAYEQYF. The CDR3 coding sequence is TGTGCCAGCAGTGAGGACAGGGCCGCCTACGAGCAGTACTTC.

The chain couples TRBV5-1 to TRBJ1-4; 12 nucleotides agree with TRBD1. V shed 6 bases, J shed 7 bases, and the junction held 10 bases outside the gene matches. CDR3 length: 16 amino acids. The germline CDR1 and CDR2 sequences are SGHRS and YFSETQ. The CDR3 region has the DNA TGCGCCAGCACCTCATCTGGGACAGGGGGCGGTGAAAAACTGTTTTTT. It encodes CASTSSGTGGGEKLFF.

This chain joins TRBV24-1 and TRBJ1-5; TRBD1 agrees at 10 bases. The CDR3 is 14 residues long. CDR1 is KGHDR, CDR2 SFDVKD, per germline. V gave up 6 bases and J gave up 5 bases; unmatched junction bases: 3. CDR3 in amino acids: CATSRGTGDQPQHF. CDR3 bases: TGTGCCACCAGTCGGGGGACAGGGGATCAGCCCCAGCATTTT.